This record looks at one T cell receptor (beta chain) sequence and its context. This clonotype was recorded many times. This clone's antigen is unknown. No quality values exist for individual bases; no much larger clone is one base distant. The CDR3 covers 14 residues, taking in both the cysteine and the phenylalanine. Just the 42-base CDR3 DNA is kept, in frame starting at base 1. Compared with germline, V lacks 6 bases and J lacks 0 bases; bases without a gene match: 5. CDR1 and CDR2 (LNHDA, SQIVND) derive from the germline V gene (reference sequence). The sample comes from a study of T cells in Graves' hyperthyroidism and ophthalmopathy (dated by TCRdb to between 2019 and 2020). Background on the whole study: Peripheral blood was collected at initial diagnosis, before any treatment. To identify distinguishing TCR V-J signatures, a discovery cohort of 90 to 100 patients was used, comprising some 45 with Graves' ophthalmopathy and around 60 with stable Graves' hyperthyroidism. Prospective prediction of ophthalmopathy was tested in an independent validation cohort consisting of 18 to 20 hyperthyroidism patients and some 17 patients who later progressed to ophthalmopathy. For training and testing, the 100 or so patients in the discovery cohort were randomly divided in a 7:3 ratio. The study also compared thyroid tissue and blood T-cell repertoires from a handful of Graves' hyperthyroidism patients. After blood sampling, hyperthyroidism patients were treated with methimazole at a starting dose of 30 mg daily, and ophthalmopathy patients were treated with high-dose intravenous methylprednisolone. TCR Vbeta CDR3 sequencing of 140 or so peripheral blood samples (approximately 44 ophthalmopathy, about 75 hyperthyroidism and roughly 17 progressor patients) is reported in the paper.

Ophthalmopathy patients had moderately to severely active disease, Clinical Activity Score of at least 3, NOSPECS grade of at least 4, and duration under 3 months. Any patient with an uncontrolled infection, another autoimmune disease, pregnancy or lactation was excluded. Clinical symptoms, serum thyroxine and TRAb, thyroid ultrasound, and orbital computed tomography formed the basis for the diagnoses. PBMCs were isolated from about 10 ml of fresh peripheral blood by Ficoll-Paque density gradient centrifugation. Trizol reagent was used to extract total RNA, and RNA quality was then checked on an Agilent 2100 Bioanalyzer. Amplification of TCR beta CDR3 regions was carried out from RNA transcripts. The TCR CDR3 was subjected to a first round of RT-PCR using the HTBI primer set and the Qiagen OneStep RT-PCR kit. The libraries were constructed in a second round of multiplex PCR and then size-selected and purified. The libraries were sequenced on an Illumina HiSeq2000 using paired-end 100 bp reads. The published analysis was carried out like this. SOAPnuke was used to process the raw data, removing reads that contained adapters or uncalled bases, had a mean Phred below 15, or lacked an exact match to the constant primer or identifier. High-quality paired reads were merged with COPE v1.2.5, and unique nucleotide sequences were defined as clonotypes. MiTCR v1.1 was used to align clonotypes to the IMGT TRBV, TRBD and TRBJ reference segments. The analysis was restricted to V-J combinations with a frequency above 0.0001, which together covered roughly 99% of the repertoires. A TCS score was defined as the ratio of F50 (clonal expansion) to E x V (chaos), with BLOSUM62-based TCRdist applied between CDR3 peptides within each V-J. Welch's t-statistics and random forest reduced 450 to 600 V-J features to roughly 13, which were used in a naive Bayes classifier (R e1071). TCRdb's own reprocessing of the public reads used fastp at Q25 and MiXCR and kept productive beta chains. CDR3 protein sequences are deduplicated, and each keeps its most common genes and DNA. Clone size and V and J calls follow TCRdb, not the original study. In this sample the table shows about 250,000 distinct CDR3 sequences, 22% of which occur a single time. The ten most abundant clones make up around 60% of the sample.

Summary of the overall study and its limitations: A model built on a 13 V-J signature distinguished ophthalmopathy from stable hyperthyroidism, reaching around 88% sensitivity and about 81% specificity in cross-validation and 80%/75% in testing. No statistical method was used to set the sample size in advance, and investigators knew the group allocation. Blood samples also contained most of the expanded thyroid clonotypes (frequency above 0.001), which suggests that blood repertoires may reflect thyroid immune responses. In validation, progression to ophthalmopathy was predicted by the model with 70.59% sensitivity and around 76% specificity, a median of 6.5 months before onset.

The TCR comes from a man between 25 and 39 years old with Graves' ophthalmopathy. Recombination joined TRBV19 with TRBJ2-7, with TRBD1 identical over 7 junction bases. The sample consisted of blood. CDR3 loop: CASSLDRSSYEQYF. At the DNA level, the sequence is TGTGCCAGTAGCCTGGACAGGAGCTCCTACGAGCAGTACTTC.